The sample holds a few counts of the clone carrying this TCR beta chain. This CDR3 region has 12 residues. Germline V gives CDR1 SGHTA, CDR2 FQGNSA. V lost 11 bases, J lost 1 base, and 3 bases stayed unmatched. Sequencing used immunoSEQ multiplex PCR; TCRdb keeps in-frame clones, though not all of them. Of 150,000 or so clones listed, around four fifths are singletons. This sample was taken from a study of radiation and T cells in renal cell carcinoma. At the level of the study: Nephrectomy followed 15 Gy stereotactic body radiation by 4 weeks.

Time point defined: baseline pretreatment blood. Treatment specified: 15 Gy SBRT to primary tumor, nephrectomy 4 weeks later. Clear cell pathology was present in this patient's renal cell carcinoma. The TCR originated in a woman in her fifties or sixties with renal cell carcinoma. The specimen comprised blood, sampled from a patient whose treatment included radiotherapy and nephrectomy. The chain carries TRBV7-2 and TRBJ2-7; 9 positions match TRBD2. CDR3 residues: CAAGGLSYEQYF. As DNA, the CDR3 is TGTGCCGCGGGGGGGCTGTCCTACGAGCAGTACTTC.